One and the same sample provided the 7 T cell receptor beta chains below, sequenced in a study of blood T cell repertoires in COVID-19 (dated by TCRdb to 2020 to 2022). The method behind the library was the immunoSEQ multiplex PCR assay. The table comes from immuneACCESS by way of TCRdb, which keeps in-frame sequences with V and J called. Part of the clones is missing from these tables; in studies checked, under half for an unresolved V gene and the rest for unknown reasons. The sample data list approximately 220,000 clones, and roughly 83% of these were observed just once. The biggest ten clones account for approximately 1.2% of the sample. Sample: PBMCs or T cells enriched from blood (not recorded which). These receptors were obtained from a woman aged 40 to 55 with acute COVID-19.

A few counts support this clone. This sequence joins TRBV7-3 and TRBJ2-1, with 8 bases that match TRBD2. Germline CDR1 SGHTA, CDR2 FQGTGA. The CDR3 is 14 residues long. V was pared by 5 bases and J by 4 bases, with 4 bases of the junction left unmatched. The CDR3 region has the DNA TGTGCCAGCAGCGTGACTAGCGATTACAATGAGCAGTTCTTC. Its protein product is CASSVTSDYNEQFF.

V is TRBV10-3 and J is TRBJ1-5, with TRBD1 matching over 10 bases. The junction had 10 bases not matched to a gene; V was cut back by 4 bases and J by 1 base. The CDR3 sequence is 18 residues long. Germline values: CDR1 ENHRY, CDR2 SYGVKD. In DNA form, the CDR3 reads TGTGCCATCAGTGGCTCCGGGACAGGGGCCGGGAGCAATCAGCCCCAGCATTTT. Translation: CAISGSGTGAGSNQPQHF.

V and J are TRBV5-4 and TRBJ1-6, with TRBD1 matching over 9 bases. Germline CDR1 SGHNT, CDR2 YYREEE (reference sequence). The CDR3 loop spans 15 amino acids. The trim removed 0 bases at V and 7 bases at J, leaving 2 bases unmatched. Here the CDR3 reads CASSLVTGGNSPLHF. The CDR3 DNA reads TGTGCCAGCAGCTTGGTAACAGGGGGCAATTCACCCCTCCACTTT. Together with reference TRBV5-4 and TRBJ1-6, the CDR3 gives the full variable domain: ETGVTQSPTHLIKTRGQQVTLRCSSQSGHNTVSWYQQALGQGPQFIFQYYREEENGRGNFPPRFSGLQFPNYSSELNVNALELDDSALYLCASSLVTGGNSPLHFGNGTRLTVT.

This clone was counted once. The chain uses TRBV30 and TRBJ1-2; 10 positions match TRBD1. Losses at the gene ends were 8 bases for V and 2 bases for J; bases not matched to a gene: 5. The CDR3 has 13 amino acids. The germline gives CDR1 GTSNPN, CDR2 SVGIG (reference sequence). DNA of the CDR3: TGTGCCAGTCCGGGACAGGGGAACTATGGCTACACCTTC. It encodes CASPGQGNYGYTF.

The chain couples TRBV11-2 to TRBJ1-1; D is undetermined. The CDR3 spans 13 residues. Germline V lookup: CDR1 SGHAT, CDR2 FQNNGV. The V and J ends lost 0 bases and 6 bases respectively, with 8 bases between them. The CDR3 nucleotides read TGTGCCAGCAGCTTAGAGATGGGCGCTGAAGCTTTCTTT. Translating gives CASSLEMGAEAFF.

The rearrangement joins TRBV19 to TRBJ1-4, with a tentative D call TRBD1 (5 bases). The CDR3 covers 16 residues. Germline assignment: CDR1 LNHDA and CDR2 SQIVND (reference sequence). V was shortened by 2 bases and J by 7 bases, with 17 bases between the two germline ends. CDR3 amino acids: CASSIRGSAVVEKLFF. In DNA, the CDR3 is TGTGCCAGTAGTATAAGGGGAAGTGCGGTGGTTGAAAAACTGTTTTTT.

The sample holds one count of this clone. V gene TRBV21-1 combines with J gene TRBJ2-7; no DNA check was done on the table's D call, TRBD2. TRBV21-1 is assigned pseudogene status. The length of the CDR3 is 13 residues. Written as DNA, the CDR3 is TGTGCCAGCAGCAAACGGCTAGCCTACGAGCAGTACTTC. This codes for CASSKRLAYEQYF.